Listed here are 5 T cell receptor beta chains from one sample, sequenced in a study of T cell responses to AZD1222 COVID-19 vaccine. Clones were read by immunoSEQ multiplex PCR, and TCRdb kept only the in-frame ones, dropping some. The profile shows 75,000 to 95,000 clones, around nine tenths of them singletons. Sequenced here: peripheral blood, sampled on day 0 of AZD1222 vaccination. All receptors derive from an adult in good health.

The CDR3 nucleotides are TGTGCCAGCAGTCCAGAGTACAGCTCCTACAATGAGCAGTTCTTC. Its protein product is CASSPEYSSYNEQFF. This chain links TRBV7-2 with TRBJ2-1; no clear D gene. The CDR3 has 15 amino acids. Germline-derived CDR1 and CDR2 are SGHTA and FQGNSA. V gave up 6 bases and J gave up 0 bases, with 12 bases separating them.

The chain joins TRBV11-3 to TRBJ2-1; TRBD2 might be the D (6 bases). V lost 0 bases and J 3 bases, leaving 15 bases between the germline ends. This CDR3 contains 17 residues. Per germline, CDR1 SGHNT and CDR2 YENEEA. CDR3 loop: CASSLDSGGAIYNEQFF. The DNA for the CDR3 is TGTGCCAGCAGCTTAGATTCGGGCGGGGCAATCTACAATGAGCAGTTCTTC. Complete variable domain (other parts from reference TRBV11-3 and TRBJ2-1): EAGVVQSPRYKIIEKKQPVAFWCNPISGHNTLYWYLQNLGQGPELLIRYENEEAVDDSQLPKDRFSAERLKGVDSTLKIQPAELGDSAVYLCASSLDSGGAIYNEQFFGPGTRLTVL.

The chain's CDR3 is CASSEGRIEGYSSYEQYF. The CDR3 region has the DNA TGTGCCAGCAGTGAAGGCCGAATCGAGGGATACAGCTCCTACGAGCAGTACTTC. The chain combines TRBV6-1 with TRBJ2-7; TRBD2 is a possible D gene (5 bases). V was trimmed by 1 base and J by 0 bases, leaving 19 bases between them. Germline lookup yields CDR1 MNHNS and CDR2 SASEGT. This CDR3 has 18 amino acids.

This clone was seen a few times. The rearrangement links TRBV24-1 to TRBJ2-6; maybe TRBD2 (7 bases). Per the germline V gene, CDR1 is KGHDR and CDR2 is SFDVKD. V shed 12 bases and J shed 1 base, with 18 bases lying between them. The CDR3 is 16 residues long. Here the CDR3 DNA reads TGTGCCGCGCGCCGGGGGGCTTTGTCTGGGGCCAACGTCCTGACTTTC. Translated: CAARRGALSGANVLTF.

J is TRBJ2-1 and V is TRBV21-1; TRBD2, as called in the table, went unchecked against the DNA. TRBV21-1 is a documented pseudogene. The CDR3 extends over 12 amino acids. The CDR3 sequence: CASSKGGDEQFF. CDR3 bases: TGTGCCAGCAGCAAGGGGGGGGATGAGCAGTTCTTC.